Listed below are T cell receptor beta chains from one sample, sequenced in a study of CD8+ T cells in alopecia areata. Produced via immunoSEQ multiplex PCR; TCRdb's table is partial and in-frame only. The table includes approximately 210,000 clones, about 65% detected once. The source was CD4+ T cells sorted from blood, collected between weeks 49 and 50, from a patient treated with tofacitinib. Receptors originate from a human donor with alopecia areata. The CDR3 runs from the conserved cysteine through the conserved F or W. A D gene is named only where the DNA matches it firmly. A clone size is listed for some rows: how often the clone was seen (once, few, many), or a class if it is expanded.

j_call,v_call,clone_size,d_call,cdr3_nt,cdr3_aa
TRBJ2-7,TRBV10-3,.,.,TGTGCCACGGGGGACCGCCGAACCTACGAGCAGTACTTC,CATGDRRTYEQYF
TRBJ2-7,TRBV7-9,.,TRBD1,TGTGCCAGCAGCACGACAGGGACCTACGAGCAGTACTTC,CASSTTGTYEQYF
TRBJ2-2,TRBV6-5,.,.,TGTGCCAGCAGTTACTGGGAGGGGGCGAGAGGGGAGCTGTTTTTT,CASSYWEGARGELFF
TRBJ2-2,TRBV5-1,.,.,TGCGCCAGCAGGTCAAGACAGGGACTCACCGGGGAGCTGTTTTTT,CASRSRQGLTGELFF
TRBJ1-5,TRBV6-5,few,.,TGTGCCAGCAGTTACTCTTCGGGGGTGCAGCCCCAGCATTTT,CASSYSSGVQPQHF
TRBJ1-6,TRBV2,few,.,TGTGCCAGCAGTGGAGGAGGGAATAATTCACCCCTCCACTTT,CASSGGGNNSPLHF
TRBJ2-1,TRBV19,few,.,TGTGCCAGTAAAAGGGGTCTCGATGAGCAGTTCTTC,CASKRGLDEQFF
TRBJ2-2,TRBV6-1,few,TRBD1,TGTGCCAGCAGTCCCCGACAGGGGAACACCGGGGAGCTGTTTTTT,CASSPRQGNTGELFF
TRBJ2-3,TRBV19,.,.,TGTGCCAGTAGTACCGGCACAGATACGCAGTATTTT,CASSTGTDTQYF
TRBJ2-7,TRBV9,.,TRBD1,TGTGCCAGCAGCGTTGGGACAGGGGGTTGGTACGAGCAGTACTTC,CASSVGTGGWYEQYF
TRBJ2-3,TRBV30,.,.,TGTGCCTGGAGTACATTCACAGATACGCAGTATTTT,CAWSTFTDTQYF
TRBJ1-6,TRBV18,.,.,TGTGCCAGCTCACCCGGGACAAACTCACCCCTCCACTTT,CASSPGTNSPLHF
TRBJ2-5,TRBV5-1,.,TRBD1,TGCGCCAGCAGCCTGTTGGGCACAGGGGATTACCAAGAGACCCAGTACTTC,CASSLLGTGDYQETQYF
TRBJ2-6,TRBV29-1,few,.,TGCAGCGTTGAAGACAGGAGCTCTGGGGCCAACGTCCTGACTTTC,CSVEDRSSGANVLTF
TRBJ2-3,TRBV29-1,.,.,TGCAGCGTTGGAACGGATACGCAGTATTTT,CSVGTDTQYF
TRBJ2-1,TRBV28,few,.,TGTGCCAGCAGTTTACCCATGGTAGGGAACAATGAGCAGTTCTTC,CASSLPMVGNNEQFF
TRBJ1-1,TRBV11-3,.,.,TGTGCCAGCAGCCCCGGGACTCAGGACAAAAAAGAAGCTTTCTTT,CASSPGTQDKKEAFF
TRBJ1-6,TRBV5-4,.,.,TGTGCCAGCAGCTTTTCGTCGCACTCGGGGTCCCCCTCACCCCTCCACTTT,CASSFSSHSGSPSPLHF
TRBJ2-1,TRBV7-7,.,.,TGTGCCAGCAGCTTACAACCCGACAATGAGCAGTTCTTC,CASSLQPDNEQFF
TRBJ1-1,TRBV29-1,.,.,TGCAGCGGGACCCCAGGGGCTACGAACACTGAAGCTTTCTTT,CSGTPGATNTEAFF